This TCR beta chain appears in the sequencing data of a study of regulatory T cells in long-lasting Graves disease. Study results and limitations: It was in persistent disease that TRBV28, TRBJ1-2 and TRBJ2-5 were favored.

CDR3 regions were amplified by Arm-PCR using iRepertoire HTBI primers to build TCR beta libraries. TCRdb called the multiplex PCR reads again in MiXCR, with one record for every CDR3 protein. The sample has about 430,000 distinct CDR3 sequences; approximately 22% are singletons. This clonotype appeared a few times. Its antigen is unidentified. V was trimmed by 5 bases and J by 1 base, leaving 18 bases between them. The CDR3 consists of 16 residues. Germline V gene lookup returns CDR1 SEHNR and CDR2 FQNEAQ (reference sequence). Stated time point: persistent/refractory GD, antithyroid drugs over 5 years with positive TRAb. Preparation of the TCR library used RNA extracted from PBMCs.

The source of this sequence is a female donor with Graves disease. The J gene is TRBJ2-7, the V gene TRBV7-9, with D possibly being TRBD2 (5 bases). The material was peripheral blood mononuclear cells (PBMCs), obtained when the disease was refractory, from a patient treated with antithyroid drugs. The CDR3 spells CASSNPGGGPSYEQYF. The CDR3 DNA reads TGTGCCAGCAGCAACCCAGGCGGAGGACCTTCCTACGAGCAGTACTTC.